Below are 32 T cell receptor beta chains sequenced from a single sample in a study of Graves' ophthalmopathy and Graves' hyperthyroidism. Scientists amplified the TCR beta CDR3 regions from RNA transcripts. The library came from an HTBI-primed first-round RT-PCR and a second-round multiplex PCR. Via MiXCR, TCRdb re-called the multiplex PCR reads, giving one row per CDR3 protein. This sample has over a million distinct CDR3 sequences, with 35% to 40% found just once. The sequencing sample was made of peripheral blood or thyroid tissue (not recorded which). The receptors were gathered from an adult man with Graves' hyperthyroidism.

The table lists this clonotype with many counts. CDR3 region: CASGQGTTYEQYF. The CDR3 DNA reads TGTGCCAGCGGACAGGGGACAACCTACGAGCAGTACTTC. The J gene is TRBJ2-7, the V gene TRBV19, with 9 bases fitting TRBD1. CDR3 length equals 13 residues. The V gene end was trimmed by 9 bases and the J gene end by 2 bases; junction bases not matched to a gene: 5. CDR1 is LNHDA, CDR2 SQIVND, per germline (reference sequence).

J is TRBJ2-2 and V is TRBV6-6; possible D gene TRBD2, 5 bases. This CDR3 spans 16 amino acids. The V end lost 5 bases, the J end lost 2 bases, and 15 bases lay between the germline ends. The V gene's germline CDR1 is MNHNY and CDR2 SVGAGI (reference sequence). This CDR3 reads CASSVTPGFNTGELFF. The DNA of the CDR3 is TGTGCCAGCAGTGTCACACCGGGATTTAACACCGGGGAGCTGTTTTTT.

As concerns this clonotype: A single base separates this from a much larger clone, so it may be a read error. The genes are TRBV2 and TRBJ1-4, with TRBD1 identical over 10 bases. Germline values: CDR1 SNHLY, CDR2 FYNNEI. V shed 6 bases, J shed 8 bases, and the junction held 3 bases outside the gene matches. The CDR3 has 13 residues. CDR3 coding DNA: TGTGCCAGCAGCGGGACAGGGGAAGAAAAACTGTTTTTT. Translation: CASSGTGEEKLFF.

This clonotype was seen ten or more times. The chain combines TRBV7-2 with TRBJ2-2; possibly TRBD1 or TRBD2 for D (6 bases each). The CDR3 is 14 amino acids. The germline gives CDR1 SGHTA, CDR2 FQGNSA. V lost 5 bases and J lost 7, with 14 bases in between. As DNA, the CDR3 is TGTGCCAGCAGCCAAGGGGGGCCGATCGGGGAGCTGTTTTTT. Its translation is CASSQGGPIGELFF.

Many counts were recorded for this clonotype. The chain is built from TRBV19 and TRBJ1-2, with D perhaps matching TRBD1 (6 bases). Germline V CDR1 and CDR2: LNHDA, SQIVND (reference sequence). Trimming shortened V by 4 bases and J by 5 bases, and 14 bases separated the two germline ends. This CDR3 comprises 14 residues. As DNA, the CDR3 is TGTGCCAGTAGTACAGGACAGAACTCTTATGGCTACACCTTC. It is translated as CASSTGQNSYGYTF. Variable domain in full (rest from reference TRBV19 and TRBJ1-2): DGGITQSPKYLFRKEGQNVTLSCEQNLNHDAMYWYRQDPGQGLRLIYYSQIVNDFQKGDIAEGYSVSREKKESFPLTVTSAQKNPTAFYLCASSTGQNSYGYTFGSGTRLTVV.

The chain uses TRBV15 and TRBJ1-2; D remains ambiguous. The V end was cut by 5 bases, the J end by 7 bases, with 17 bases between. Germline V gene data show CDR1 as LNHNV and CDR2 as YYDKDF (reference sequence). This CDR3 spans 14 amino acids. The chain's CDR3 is CATSESVRVAGYTF. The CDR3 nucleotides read TGTGCCACCAGCGAATCAGTTAGGGTGGCTGGCTACACCTTC.

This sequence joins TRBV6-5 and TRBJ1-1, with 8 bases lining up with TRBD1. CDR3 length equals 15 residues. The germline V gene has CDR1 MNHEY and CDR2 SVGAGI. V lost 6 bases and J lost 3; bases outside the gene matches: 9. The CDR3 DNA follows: TGTGCCAGCAGCCCCAGAACAGGGGGACACACTGAAGCTTTCTTT. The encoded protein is CASSPRTGGHTEAFF.

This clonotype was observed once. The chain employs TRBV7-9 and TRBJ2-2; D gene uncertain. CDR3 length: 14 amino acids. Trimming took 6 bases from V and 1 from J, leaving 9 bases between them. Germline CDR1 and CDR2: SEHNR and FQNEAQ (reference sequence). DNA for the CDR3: TGTGCCAGCAGTCTGCCTTTGAACACCGGGGAGCTGTTTTTT. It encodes CASSLPLNTGELFF.

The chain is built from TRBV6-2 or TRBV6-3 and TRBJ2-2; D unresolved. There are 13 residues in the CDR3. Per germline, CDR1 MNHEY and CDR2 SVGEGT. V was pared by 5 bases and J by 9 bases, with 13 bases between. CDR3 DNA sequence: TGTGCCAGCAGTCCCTCATTCGGTCGGGAGCTGTTTTTT. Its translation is CASSPSFGRELFF.

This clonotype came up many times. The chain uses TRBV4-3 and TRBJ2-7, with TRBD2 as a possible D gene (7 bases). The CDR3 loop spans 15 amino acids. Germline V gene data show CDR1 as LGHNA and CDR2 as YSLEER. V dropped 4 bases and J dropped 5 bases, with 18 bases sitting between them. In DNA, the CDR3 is TGCGCCAGCAGCCGGGGCTGGGGGGGCGCGGACGAGCAGTACTTC. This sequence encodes CASSRGWGGADEQYF.

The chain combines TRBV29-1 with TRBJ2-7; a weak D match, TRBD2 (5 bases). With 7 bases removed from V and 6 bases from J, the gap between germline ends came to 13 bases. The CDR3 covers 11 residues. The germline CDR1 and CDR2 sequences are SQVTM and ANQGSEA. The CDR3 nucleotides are TGCAGCGGTCTGGTGGGAGTCGAGCAGTACTTC. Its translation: CSGLVGVEQYF.

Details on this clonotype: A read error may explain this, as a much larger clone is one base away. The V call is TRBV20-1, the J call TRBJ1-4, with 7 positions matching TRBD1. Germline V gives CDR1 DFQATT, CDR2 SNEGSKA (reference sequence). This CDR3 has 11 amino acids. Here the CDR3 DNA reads TGCAGTGCTGGGACAGATGAAAAACTGGTTTTT. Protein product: CSAGTDEKLVF.

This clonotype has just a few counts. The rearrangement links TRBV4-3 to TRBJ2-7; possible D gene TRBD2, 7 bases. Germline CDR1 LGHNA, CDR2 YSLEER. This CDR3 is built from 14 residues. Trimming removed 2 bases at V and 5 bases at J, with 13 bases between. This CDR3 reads CASSQQGGGNEQYF. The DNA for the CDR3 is TGCGCCAGCAGCCAACAGGGAGGGGGGAACGAGCAGTACTTC.

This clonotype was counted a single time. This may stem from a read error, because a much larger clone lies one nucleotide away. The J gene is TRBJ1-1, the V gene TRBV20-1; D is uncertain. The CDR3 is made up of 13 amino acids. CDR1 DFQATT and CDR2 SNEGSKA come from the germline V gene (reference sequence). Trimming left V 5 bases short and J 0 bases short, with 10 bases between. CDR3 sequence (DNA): TGCAGTGCTCGCAGTTCAGTGAACACTGAAGCTTTCTTT. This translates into CSARSSVNTEAFF.

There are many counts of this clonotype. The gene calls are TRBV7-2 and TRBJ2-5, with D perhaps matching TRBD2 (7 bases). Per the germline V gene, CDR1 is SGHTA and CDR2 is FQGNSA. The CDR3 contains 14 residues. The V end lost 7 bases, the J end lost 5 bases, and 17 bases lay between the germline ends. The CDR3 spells CASNFKGGQETQYF. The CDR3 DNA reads TGTGCCAGCAACTTCAAGGGGGGGCAGGAGACCCAGTACTTC.

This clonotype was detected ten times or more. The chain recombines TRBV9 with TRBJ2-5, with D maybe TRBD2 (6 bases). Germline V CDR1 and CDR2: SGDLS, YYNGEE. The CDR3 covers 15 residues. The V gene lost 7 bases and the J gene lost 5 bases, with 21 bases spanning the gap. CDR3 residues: CASRAGLTSWETQYF. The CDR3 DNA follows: TGTGCCAGCCGTGCGGGCCTGACTAGTTGGGAGACCCAGTACTTC.

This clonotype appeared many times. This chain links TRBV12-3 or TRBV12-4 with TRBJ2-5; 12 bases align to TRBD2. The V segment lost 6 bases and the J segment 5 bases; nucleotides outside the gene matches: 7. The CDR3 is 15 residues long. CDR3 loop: CASRERTSGAETQYF. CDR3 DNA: TGTGCCAGCAGGGAAAGGACTAGCGGGGCCGAGACCCAGTACTTC.

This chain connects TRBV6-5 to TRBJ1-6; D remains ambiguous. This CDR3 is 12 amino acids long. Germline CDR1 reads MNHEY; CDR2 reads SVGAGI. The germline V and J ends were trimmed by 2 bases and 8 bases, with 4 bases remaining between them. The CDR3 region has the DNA TGTGCCAGCAGTTACCGTCATTCACCCCTCCACTTT. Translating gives CASSYRHSPLHF.

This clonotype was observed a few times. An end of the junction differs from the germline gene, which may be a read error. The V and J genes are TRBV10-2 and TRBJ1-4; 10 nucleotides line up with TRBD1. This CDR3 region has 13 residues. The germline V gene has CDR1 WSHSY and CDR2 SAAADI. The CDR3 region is CASSGGQGEKLFF. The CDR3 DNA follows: TGTGCCAGCAGTGGGGGACAGGGGGAAAAACTGTTTTTT.

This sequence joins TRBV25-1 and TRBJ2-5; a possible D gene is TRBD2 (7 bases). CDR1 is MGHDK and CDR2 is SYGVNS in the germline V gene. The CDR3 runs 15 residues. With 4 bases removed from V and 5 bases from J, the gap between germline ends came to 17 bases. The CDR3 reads CASSGPGGRGETQYF. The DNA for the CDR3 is TGTGCCAGCAGTGGCCCCGGGGGGCGAGGGGAGACCCAGTACTTC.

CDR3 sequence reads: CASSLAGGILQETQYF. CDR3 DNA sequence: TGTGCCAGCAGCTTAGCAGGGGGAATCCTACAAGAGACCCAGTACTTC. The rearrangement links TRBV7-9 to TRBJ2-5; D may be TRBD1 (6 bases). This CDR3 region has 16 residues. Germline-derived CDR1 and CDR2 are SEHNR and FQNEAQ (reference sequence). Trimming took 0 bases from V and 2 from J, leaving 13 bases between them.

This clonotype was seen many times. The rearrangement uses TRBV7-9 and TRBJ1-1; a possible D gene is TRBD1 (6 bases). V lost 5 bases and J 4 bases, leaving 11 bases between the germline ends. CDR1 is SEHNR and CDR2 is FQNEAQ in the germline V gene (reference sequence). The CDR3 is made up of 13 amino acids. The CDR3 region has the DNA TGTGCCAGCAGCGCGAAAGGGGGCACTGAAGCTTTCTTT. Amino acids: CASSAKGGTEAFF.

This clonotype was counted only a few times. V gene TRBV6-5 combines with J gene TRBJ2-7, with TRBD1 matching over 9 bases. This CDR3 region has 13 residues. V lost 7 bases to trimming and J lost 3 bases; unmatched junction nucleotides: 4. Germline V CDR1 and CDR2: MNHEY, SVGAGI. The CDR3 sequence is CASTGTGNYEQYF. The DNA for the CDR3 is TGTGCCAGCACTGGGACAGGGAACTACGAGCAGTACTTC.

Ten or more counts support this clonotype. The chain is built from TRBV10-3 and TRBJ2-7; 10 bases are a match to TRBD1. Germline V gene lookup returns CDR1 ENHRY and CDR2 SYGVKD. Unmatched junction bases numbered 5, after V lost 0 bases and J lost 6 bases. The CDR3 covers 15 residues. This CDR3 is CAISESLRTGGEQYF. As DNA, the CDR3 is TGTGCCATCAGTGAGTCACTTAGGACAGGGGGCGAGCAGTACTTC.

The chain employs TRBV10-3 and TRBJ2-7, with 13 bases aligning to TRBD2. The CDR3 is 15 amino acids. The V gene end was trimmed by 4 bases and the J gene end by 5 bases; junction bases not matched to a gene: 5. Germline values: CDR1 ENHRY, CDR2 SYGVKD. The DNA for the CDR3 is TGTGCCATCAGTGGGACTAGCGGGAGTCGGGACGAGCAGTACTTC. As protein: CAISGTSGSRDEQYF.

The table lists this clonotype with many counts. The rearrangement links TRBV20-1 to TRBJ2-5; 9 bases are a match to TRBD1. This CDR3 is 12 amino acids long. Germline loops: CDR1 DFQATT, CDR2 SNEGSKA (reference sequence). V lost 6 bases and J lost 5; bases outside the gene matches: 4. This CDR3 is CSAYTGGETQYF. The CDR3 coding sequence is TGCAGTGCCTATACAGGGGGCGAGACCCAGTACTTC.

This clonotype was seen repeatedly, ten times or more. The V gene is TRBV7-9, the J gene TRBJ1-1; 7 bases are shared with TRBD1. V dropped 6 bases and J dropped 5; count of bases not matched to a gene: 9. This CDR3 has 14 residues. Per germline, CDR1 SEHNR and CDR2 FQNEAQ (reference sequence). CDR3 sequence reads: CASRPNRGRTEAFF. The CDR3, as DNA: TGTGCCAGCAGGCCCAACAGGGGAAGGACTGAAGCTTTCTTT.

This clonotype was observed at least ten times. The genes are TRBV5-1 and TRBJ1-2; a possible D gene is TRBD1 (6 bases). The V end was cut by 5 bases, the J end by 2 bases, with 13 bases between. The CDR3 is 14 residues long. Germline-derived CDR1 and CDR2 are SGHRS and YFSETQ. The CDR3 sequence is CASSSTGRNYGYTF. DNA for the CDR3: TGCGCCAGCAGTTCCACAGGGCGCAACTATGGCTACACCTTC.

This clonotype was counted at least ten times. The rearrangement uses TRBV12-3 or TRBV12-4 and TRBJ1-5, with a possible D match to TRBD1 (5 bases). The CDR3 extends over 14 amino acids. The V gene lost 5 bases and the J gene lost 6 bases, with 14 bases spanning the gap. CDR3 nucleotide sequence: TGTGCCAGCAGTCCGGGGGTAGTCAGTCAGCCCCAGCATTTT. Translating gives CASSPGVVSQPQHF.

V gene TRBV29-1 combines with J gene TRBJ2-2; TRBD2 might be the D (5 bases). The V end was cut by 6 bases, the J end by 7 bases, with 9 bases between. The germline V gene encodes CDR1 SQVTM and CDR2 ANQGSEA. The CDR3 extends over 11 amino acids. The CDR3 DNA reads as TGCAGCGTCCTCACTAGCGGGGAGCTGTTTTTT. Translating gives CSVLTSGELFF.

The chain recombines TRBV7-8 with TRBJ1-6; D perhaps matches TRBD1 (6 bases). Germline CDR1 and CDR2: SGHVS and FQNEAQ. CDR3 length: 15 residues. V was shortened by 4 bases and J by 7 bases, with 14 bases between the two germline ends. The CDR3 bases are TGTGCCAGCAGCTCCCGGGACAACCAGAATTCACCCCTCCACTTT. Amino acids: CASSSRDNQNSPLHF.

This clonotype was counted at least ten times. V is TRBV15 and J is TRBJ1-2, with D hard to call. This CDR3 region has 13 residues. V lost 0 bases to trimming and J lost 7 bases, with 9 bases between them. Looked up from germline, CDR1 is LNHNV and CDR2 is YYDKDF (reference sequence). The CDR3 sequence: CATSRDQQTGYTF. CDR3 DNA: TGTGCCACCAGCAGAGATCAGCAAACTGGCTACACCTTC. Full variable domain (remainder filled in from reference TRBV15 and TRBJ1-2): DAMVIQNPRYQVTQFGKPVTLSCSQTLNHNVMYWYQQKSSQAPKLLFHYYDKDFNNEADTPDNFQSRRPNTSFCFLDIRSPGLGDTAMYLCATSRDQQTGYTFGSGTRLTVV.